The table lists the clone carrying this T cell receptor (beta chain) with a few counts. Its matching antigen is unknown. These data originate in a study of cytomegalovirus exposure and HLA in healthy donors. Study context: HLA-typed donors were the source of 86 million or so unique TCRs held in an early data release. Overall study findings and caveats: Most TCR sequences were seen very rarely across donors, but some public TCRs occurred in many. In vitro experiments confirmed that three CMV-associated chains were specific for CMV antigens.

The PCR made use of 60 Vbeta and 13 Jbeta primers. Using immunoSEQ multiplex PCR, the repertoire was profiled, and TCRdb retains in-frame clones only, with some absent. Here the sample spans about 120,000 clones, about 80% being singletons. The CDR3 is 17 residues long. V gave up 1 base and J gave up 3 bases; unmatched junction bases: 9. Per the germline V gene, CDR1 is SGHTA and CDR2 is FQGNSA. Specimen: PBMCs. The V and J genes are TRBV7-2 and TRBJ1-5; TRBD1 matches at 7 bases. The clonotype comes from a man aged 50 to 59 in good health and CMV-seropositive. The CDR3 region has the DNA TGTGCCAGCAGCTTAGAGGCAGGGGGGACGTTCAATCAGCCCCAGCATTTT. The encoded protein is CASSLEAGGTFNQPQHF. Looking up the rest from reference TRBV7-2 and TRBJ1-5 gives the full variable domain: GAGVSQSPSNKVTEKGKDVELRCDPISGHTALYWYRQSLGQGLEFLIYFQGNSAPDKSGLPSDRFSAERTGGSVSTLTIQRTQQEDSAVYLCASSLEAGGTFNQPQHFGDGTRLSIL.